The TCR beta chain described here comes from a study of blood T cell repertoires in COVID-19. Study-level background: Both acute and convalescent COVID-19 samples were obtained from the United States, Italy and Spain. T cells, B-cell-depleted T cells, or PBMCs supplied cDNA or gDNA.

Original processing methods: The assay estimated nucleated cells by amplifying reference gene primers. TCRdb's table, derived via immunoSEQ multiplex PCR, lists solely in-frame clones and lacks some. The V and J calls and clone size come from that table; D and trimming were worked out from the DNA. Of roughly 190,000 clones listed, 85% to 90% were seen once; the top ten hold 7% to 8%. Germline V lookup: CDR1 LGHNA, CDR2 YSLEER. The CDR3 loop spans 15 amino acids. Germline trimming cut 7 bases from V and 9 bases from J; bases unmatched to any gene: 10. The sample comprised peripheral blood. This TCR was recovered from a woman older than 75 in a cohort sampled during active or convalescent COVID-19. V usage is TRBV4-3 and J usage is TRBJ2-1; 12 positions match TRBD2. CDR3 sequence (DNA): TGCGCCAGCAAACTTTCTAGCGGGGGGGCAGGTGAGCAGTTCTTC. Its protein is CASKLSSGGAGEQFF.